This T cell receptor beta chain was observed in a study of Ad26.COV2.S vaccination and SARS-CoV-2 variants. About the study: Once or twice, 56 days apart, Ad26.COV2.S was delivered intramuscularly.

Here immunoSEQ multiplex PCR was the method, and the copy in TCRdb shows in-frame clones only, minus some. The table lists around 300,000 clones, around 89% of them singletons, with just under 5% in the top ten. Regarding treatment: 19 received Ad26.COV2.S at low or high dose, single or two shots; five or six received placebo; per-sample allocation not given. Specimens were obtained on day 63 following the first vaccine or placebo injection. Within Boston, the person who donated was an adult of 18-55 years. Wuhan-strain spike was delivered by a replication-incompetent Ad26 vector. Germline values: CDR1 MNHNS, CDR2 SASEGT. The V and J ends lost 1 base and 5 bases, in that order; junction bases with no gene match: 7. The CDR3 consists of 16 residues.

V usage is TRBV6-1 and J usage is TRBJ1-4; 7 nucleotides align to TRBD1. The sequences come from peripheral blood, collected in a trial of Ad26.COV2.S vaccine versus placebo. This receptor was obtained from a person between 18 and 65 years old who received the Ad26.COV2.S COVID-19 vaccine or a placebo. The CDR3 is CASSEVATGLNEKLFF. DNA of the CDR3: TGTGCCAGCAGTGAAGTCGCGACAGGGCTCAATGAAAAACTGTTTTTT.